A selection of T cell receptor beta chains follows, all from one sample in a study of vaccination effects on CD4 cells after COVID-19. For these receptors, no antigen is known. The protocol was immunoSEQ multiplex PCR, while the TCRdb copy is restricted to in-frame clones and leaves out a portion. The sample includes around 40,000 clones, 60% to 75% of them seen just once. Sequencing was performed on CD4+ T cells from PBMCs cultured with a peptide pool, taken before COVID-19 vaccination. These receptors originate from a human donor who had a prior SARS-CoV-2 infection. Both conserved end residues are part of each CDR3. The order of the fields is clone size, D gene, V gene, J gene, CDR3 protein, CDR3 DNA. The D gene is left open where the match is weak. Clone size is stated in some rows and not others, as once, few, many or a class when expanded.

clone size: .
D gene: .
V gene: TRBV2
J gene: TRBJ1-1
CDR3 protein: CASSVRRMNTEAFF
CDR3 DNA: TGTGCCAGCAGTGTTCGACGGATGAACACTGAAGCTTTCTTT

clone size: .
D gene: TRBD2
V gene: TRBV3-1/TRBV3-2
J gene: TRBJ2-1
CDR3 protein: CASSQYGLAFTEQFF
CDR3 DNA: TGTGCCAGCAGCCAATACGGACTAGCTTTCACTGAGCAGTTCTTC

clone size: few
D gene: .
V gene: TRBV3-1/TRBV3-2
J gene: TRBJ2-6
CDR3 protein: CASSQYGANVLTF
CDR3 DNA: TGTGCCAGCAGCCAATACGGTGCCAACGTCCTGACTTTC

clone size: .
D gene: .
V gene: TRBV10-3
J gene: TRBJ2-2
CDR3 protein: CATGTPNTGELFF
CDR3 DNA: TGTGCCACCGGGACTCCGAACACCGGGGAGCTGTTTTTT

clone size: .
D gene: .
V gene: TRBV9
J gene: TRBJ2-3
CDR3 protein: CASSRSGHRTDTQYF
CDR3 DNA: TGTGCCAGCAGCCGGTCCGGACACCGCACAGATACGCAGTATTTT

clone size: .
D gene: .
V gene: TRBV7-2
J gene: TRBJ2-7
CDR3 protein: CASSLAGLNAGQYF
CDR3 DNA: TGTGCCAGCAGCTTAGCTGGGTTAAACGCTGGGCAGTACTTC

clone size: once
D gene: TRBD1
V gene: TRBV2
J gene: TRBJ1-2
CDR3 protein: CASQREQGAFGYTF
CDR3 DNA: TGTGCCAGCCAACGGGAACAGGGGGCTTTCGGCTACACCTTC

clone size: .
D gene: .
V gene: TRBV25-1
J gene: TRBJ1-2
CDR3 protein: CASSEPGPLIGGYTF
CDR3 DNA: TGTGCCAGCAGTGAACCGGGACCGCTAATCGGGGGCTACACCTTC

clone size: .
D gene: .
V gene: TRBV5-6
J gene: TRBJ1-1
CDR3 protein: CASSLEFPRGTEAFF
CDR3 DNA: TGTGCCAGCAGCTTGGAGTTCCCCAGGGGCACTGAAGCTTTCTTT

clone size: few
D gene: .
V gene: TRBV7-2
J gene: TRBJ1-5
CDR3 protein: CASSDGAGHARGQPQHF
CDR3 DNA: TGTGCCAGCAGCGATGGGGCCGGCCACGCGAGAGGTCAGCCCCAGCATTTT

clone size: .
D gene: TRBD1
V gene: TRBV6-5
J gene: TRBJ2-1
CDR3 protein: CASRRTGGSYNEQFF
CDR3 DNA: TGTGCCAGCAGGCGAACAGGGGGCTCCTACAATGAGCAGTTCTTC

clone size: .
D gene: .
V gene: TRBV7-3
J gene: TRBJ2-1
CDR3 protein: CASSRTRDEQFF
CDR3 DNA: TGTGCCAGCAGCCGGACTCGGGATGAGCAGTTCTTC

clone size: .
D gene: .
V gene: TRBV5-1
J gene: TRBJ2-2
CDR3 protein: CASSLSQGANTGELFF
CDR3 DNA: TGCGCCAGCAGCTTGTCCCAGGGTGCGAACACCGGGGAGCTGTTTTTT

clone size: .
D gene: TRBD1
V gene: TRBV6-5
J gene: TRBJ2-1
CDR3 protein: CASSINGQGNQFF
CDR3 DNA: TGTGCCAGCAGCATAAACGGACAGGGAAATCAGTTCTTC

clone size: .
D gene: .
V gene: TRBV5-1
J gene: TRBJ2-3
CDR3 protein: CASSLGGAEDTQYF
CDR3 DNA: TGCGCCAGCAGCTTGGGAGGGGCTGAAGATACGCAGTATTTT

clone size: .
D gene: TRBD2
V gene: TRBV4-2
J gene: TRBJ2-3
CDR3 protein: CASSQNSGRTDTQYF
CDR3 DNA: TGTGCCAGCAGCCAAAATAGCGGGCGCACAGATACGCAGTATTTT